This T cell receptor beta chain was sequenced for a study of T cells in Graves' hyperthyroidism and ophthalmopathy. Overall study: Peripheral blood specimens were obtained at initial diagnosis, prior to any treatment.

Not enrolled were patients with uncontrolled infection, other autoimmune disease, pregnancy or lactation. Orbital computed tomography, thyroid ultrasound, serum thyroxine and TRAb, and clinical symptoms together informed the diagnoses. PBMCs were derived from 10 ml fresh peripheral blood. This clonotype was observed at least ten times. Researchers took RNA transcripts and amplified the TCR beta CDR3 regions from them. When the TCR CDR3 underwent first-round RT-PCR, the HTBI primer set was used. TCRdb re-called the multiplex PCR reads through MiXCR, storing one row per CDR3 protein. The sample carries roughly 580,000 distinct CDR3 sequences, roughly 13% recorded once. This clonotype was sampled from a woman between 25 and 40 years old with Graves' hyperthyroidism that later progressed to Graves' ophthalmopathy. Input material: blood.

The CDR3 nucleotides are TGTGCCAGCAGCTTAGAATCAAGGACGGCCTTGTGGCCCCAGCATTTT. This sequence encodes CASSLESRTALWPQHF. The chain joins TRBV7-8 to TRBJ1-5; no firm D call. V lost 1 base and J lost 9, with 19 bases in between. The CDR3 is 16 amino acids. The germline CDR1 and CDR2 sequences are SGHVS and FQNEAQ.